The following is a T cell receptor (beta chain) sequence with its context. The antigen it recognizes is unknown. One base away there is no much larger clone; base qualities are not given. These data are taken from a study of T cell repertoires in cytomegalovirus infection (dated by TCRdb to the late 2010s). For the study in its entirety: Donor HLA type was relevant to the analysis, as public TCR beta signatures indicated carriage of CMV infection together with the matching HLA type. Overall study outcomes, separate from this receptor: In both this cohort and an independent cohort of 352 donors, the cumulative frequency of public TCR beta family members distinguished carriers of CMV infection plus the relevant HLA type. The ex vivo response was dominated by HLA-C-restricted CMV-specific TCR beta clonotypes, which also provided the single most frequent clonotype in two of eight donors.

Data came from an Illumina HiSeq 1500. TCRdb handled the public reads itself, with Q25 trimming in fastp and clone calling in MiXCR, and kept productive beta chains. Every entry covers one CDR3 protein and lists the most common genes and DNA from its rows. The sample yields roughly 630,000 distinct CDR3 sequences; roughly 24% were counted once. Of the sample, 8% is held by the ten largest clones. From the cysteine up to the phenylalanine, the CDR3 has a length of 12 residues. Left in the record is the CDR3 DNA by itself, 36 bases read in frame from the first base. As encoded in the germline V gene, CDR1 is LGHNA while CDR2 is YSLEER.

The origin of this receptor is a human donor in good health (CMV status not recorded). Some clones in this sample may be carry-over from other donors' samples. Sequenced: CD8+ T cells from PBMCs. The chain uses TRBV4-3 and TRBJ1-6, and 8 bases in between align with TRBD1. The CDR3 region has the sequence CVTGQGGSPLHF. The nucleotide sequence reads as follows: TGCGTCACTGGACAGGGAGGGTCACCCCTCCACTTT.